The T cell receptor (beta chain) under discussion was sequenced for a study of regulatory T cells in long-lasting Graves disease. Time point of the sample: newly diagnosed GD, antithyroid drugs for less than 3 months. PBMC RNA served as the TCR library source. This clonotype was recorded at least ten times. The CDR3 runs to 14 residues. V dropped 3 bases and J dropped 2 bases, with 11 bases sitting between them. In building TCR beta libraries, iRepertoire HTBI primers were used together with Arm-PCR of CDR3 regions. TCRdb passed the multiplex PCR reads through MiXCR, listing each CDR3 protein once. The sample consists of approximately 230,000 distinct CDR3 sequences, about 18% of them appearing once.

This specimen consisted of peripheral blood mononuclear cells (PBMCs), obtained at new diagnosis, from a patient treated with antithyroid drugs. This TCR was sampled from a female donor with Graves disease. J is TRBJ2-7 and V is TRBV12-3 or TRBV12-4; TRBD2 might be the D (5 bases). CDR3 bases: TGTGCCAGCAGTTTCGGGGTGACTACCTACGAGCAGTACTTC. Amino acid sequence: CASSFGVTTYEQYF.